A single TCR beta chain is shown here with its context. Its matching antigen is unknown. Other DNA sequences in this specimen translate into the identical CDR3. Clones were sequenced by immunoSEQ multiplex PCR, and TCRdb holds only the in-frame ones, with some missing. The data show some 110,000 clones, roughly nine tenths seen once. This record belongs to a study of T cell responses to AZD1222 COVID-19 vaccine. Study-wide findings and caveats: Spike was spanned by vaccine-associated CD4 TCRs, which were dominant at 160-218 and 743-854. Breadth and depth of Spike-specific TCRs rose after two AZD1222 doses. Most donors were white British, females outnumbered males, and clonal diversity was possibly underestimated. Only after the peak T cell response were repertoires sampled.

Germline CDR1 is KGHSH and CDR2 is LQKENI. Trimming left V 4 bases short and J 4 bases short, with 8 bases between. The CDR3 runs to 13 residues. This specimen was peripheral blood, taken on day 0 of AZD1222 vaccination. This receptor was identified in an adult in good health. The J gene is TRBJ1-5, the V gene TRBV18, with D unclear. The CDR3 sequence: CASSLTGNQPQHF. The CDR3 DNA reads as TGTGCCAGCTCACTAACTGGGAATCAGCCCCAGCATTTT.